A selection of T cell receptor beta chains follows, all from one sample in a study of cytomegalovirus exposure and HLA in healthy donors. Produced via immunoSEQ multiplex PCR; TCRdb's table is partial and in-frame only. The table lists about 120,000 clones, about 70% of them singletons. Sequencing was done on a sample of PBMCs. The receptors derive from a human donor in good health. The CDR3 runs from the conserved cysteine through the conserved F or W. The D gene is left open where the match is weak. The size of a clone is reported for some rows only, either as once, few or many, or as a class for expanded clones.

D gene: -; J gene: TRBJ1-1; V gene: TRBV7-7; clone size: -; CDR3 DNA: TGTGCCAGCAGCCCCAGGGTGGGCACTGAAGCTTTCTTT; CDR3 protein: CASSPRVGTEAFF
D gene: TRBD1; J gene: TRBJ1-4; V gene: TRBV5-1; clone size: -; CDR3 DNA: TGCGCCAGCAGCGAAACGGGACAGCCTAATGAAAAACTGTTTTTT; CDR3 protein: CASSETGQPNEKLFF
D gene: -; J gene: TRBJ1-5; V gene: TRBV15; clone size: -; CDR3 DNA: TGTGCCACCAGCAAGACAGGTCTCAATCAGCCCCAGCATTTT; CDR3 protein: CATSKTGLNQPQHF
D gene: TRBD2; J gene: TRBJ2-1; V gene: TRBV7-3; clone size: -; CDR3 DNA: TGTGCCAGCAGCTCTAGCGGGGGGGCGGGCAATGAGCAGTTCTTC; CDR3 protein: CASSSSGGAGNEQFF
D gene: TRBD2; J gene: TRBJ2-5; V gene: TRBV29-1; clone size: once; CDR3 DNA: TGCGCCGGCACGGGGGGCCAAGAGACCCAGTACTTC; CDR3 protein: CAGTGGQETQYF
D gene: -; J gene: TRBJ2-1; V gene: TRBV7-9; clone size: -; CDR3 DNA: TGTGCCAGCAGCTTAGATCACGGGCGGGACAATGAGCAGTTCTTC; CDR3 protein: CASSLDHGRDNEQFF
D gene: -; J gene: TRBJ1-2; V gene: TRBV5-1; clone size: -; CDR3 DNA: TGCGCCAGCAGCCAGAACGAAGGCGGGGGCGGCTACACCTTC; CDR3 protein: CASSQNEGGGGYTF
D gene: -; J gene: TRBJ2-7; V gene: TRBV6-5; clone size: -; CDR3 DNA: TGTGCCAGCAGTTACTCGCCGCGGATTTCCTACGAGCAGTACTTC; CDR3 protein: CASSYSPRISYEQYF
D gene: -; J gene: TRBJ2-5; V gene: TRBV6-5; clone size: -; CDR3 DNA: TGTGCCAGCAGTTACCCCAACCAAGAGACCCAGTACTTC; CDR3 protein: CASSYPNQETQYF
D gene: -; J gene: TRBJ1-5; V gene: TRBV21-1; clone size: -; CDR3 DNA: TGTGCCGGGTCCTGGGACAGCTTACCTTATCAGCCCCAGCATTTT; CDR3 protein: CAGSWDSLPYQPQHF
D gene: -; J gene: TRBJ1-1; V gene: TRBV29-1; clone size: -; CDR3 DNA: TGCAGCGCTAAACGCCTAAACAGGGATAACACTGAAGCTTTCTTT; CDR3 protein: CSAKRLNRDNTEAFF
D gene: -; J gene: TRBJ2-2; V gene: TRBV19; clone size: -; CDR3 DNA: TGTGCCAGTAGTATAGTCGCCAGGGGGAACACCGGGGAGCTGTTTTTT; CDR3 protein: CASSIVARGNTGELFF
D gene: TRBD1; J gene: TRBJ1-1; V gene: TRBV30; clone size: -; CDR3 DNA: TGTGCCTGGAGTGCTGGGACAGGGGTAATGAACACTGAAGCTTTCTTT; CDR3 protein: CAWSAGTGVMNTEAFF
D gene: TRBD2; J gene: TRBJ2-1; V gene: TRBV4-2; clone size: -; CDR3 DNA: TGTGCCAGCAGCCGAATCTGGACTAGCGGGGGGCTAGGGGGAGACAATGAGCAGTTCTTC; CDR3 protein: CASSRIWTSGGLGGDNEQFF
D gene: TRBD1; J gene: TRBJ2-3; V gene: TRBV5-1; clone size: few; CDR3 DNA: TGCGCCAGCAGCTCTAGGGGGCTTGGCACAGATACGCAGTATTTT; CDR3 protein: CASSSRGLGTDTQYF
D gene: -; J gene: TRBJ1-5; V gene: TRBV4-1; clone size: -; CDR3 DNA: TGCGCCAGCAGCCACGGAGGGGGCAATCAGCCCCAGCATTTT; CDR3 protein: CASSHGGGNQPQHF
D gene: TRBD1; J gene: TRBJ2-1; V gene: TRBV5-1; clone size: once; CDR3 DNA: TGCGCCAGCAGCCAGCTGACAGGGGGTAATGAGCAGTTCTTC; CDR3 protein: CASSQLTGGNEQFF
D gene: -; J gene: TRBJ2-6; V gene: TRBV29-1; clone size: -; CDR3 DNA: TGCAGCGTTACAGCCTCTGGGGCCAACGTCCTGACTTTC; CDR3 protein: CSVTASGANVLTF
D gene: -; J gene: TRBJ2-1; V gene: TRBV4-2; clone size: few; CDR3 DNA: TGTGCCAGCAGCCGAAGCGGGTCGCTCTACAATGAGCAGTTCTTC; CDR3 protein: CASSRSGSLYNEQFF
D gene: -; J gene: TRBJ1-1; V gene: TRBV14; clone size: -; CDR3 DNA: TGTGCCAGCAGCCAAGATCCTGGGGCACTGAACACTGAAGCTTTCTTT; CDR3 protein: CASSQDPGALNTEAFF
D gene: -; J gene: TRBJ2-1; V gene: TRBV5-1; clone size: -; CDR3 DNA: TGCGCCAGCAGCTTGGACAGGGCAGCGGGGAATGAGCAGTTCTTC; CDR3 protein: CASSLDRAAGNEQFF
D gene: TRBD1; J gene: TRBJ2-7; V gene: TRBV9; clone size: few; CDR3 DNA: TGTGCCAGCAGCGTAGCTACAGGGGGTTACGAGCAGTACTTC; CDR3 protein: CASSVATGGYEQYF
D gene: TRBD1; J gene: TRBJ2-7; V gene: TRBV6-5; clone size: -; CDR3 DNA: TGTGCCAGCAGTTACCTTTGGGACAGGGGTCCCCACGAGCAGTACTTC; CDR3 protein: CASSYLWDRGPHEQYF
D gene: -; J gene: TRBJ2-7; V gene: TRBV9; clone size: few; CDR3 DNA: TGTGCCAGCAGCGCCGGGACTTTAAGCTCCTACGAGCAGTACTTC; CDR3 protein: CASSAGTLSSYEQYF
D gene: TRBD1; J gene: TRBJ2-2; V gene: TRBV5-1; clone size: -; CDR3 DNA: TGCGCCAGCAGCTCGGGACAGCGGAACACCGGGGAGCTGTTTTTT; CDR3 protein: CASSSGQRNTGELFF
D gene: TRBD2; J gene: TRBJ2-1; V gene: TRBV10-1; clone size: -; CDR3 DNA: TGCGCCAGCAGTACCGGGACTAGCGGCAATGAGCAGTTCTTC; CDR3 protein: CASSTGTSGNEQFF
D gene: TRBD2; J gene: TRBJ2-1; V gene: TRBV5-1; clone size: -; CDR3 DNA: TGCGCCAGCAGCCGACGGACTAGCGGGAGCAATGAGCAGTTCTTC; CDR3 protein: CASSRRTSGSNEQFF
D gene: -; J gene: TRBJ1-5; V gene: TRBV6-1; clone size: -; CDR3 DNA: TGTGCCAGCATCGAGGTTTTCAGCAATCAGCCCCAGCATTTT; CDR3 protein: CASIEVFSNQPQHF
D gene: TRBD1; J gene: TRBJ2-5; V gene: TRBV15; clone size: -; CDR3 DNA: TGTGCCACCAGCAGAGTCCAAGACAGGGGGACCCAGTACTTC; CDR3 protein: CATSRVQDRGTQYF
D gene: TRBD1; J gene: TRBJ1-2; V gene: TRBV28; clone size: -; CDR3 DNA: TGTGCCAGCAGTTTTGACAGGGCCCCCTATGGCTACACCTTC; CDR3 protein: CASSFDRAPYGYTF
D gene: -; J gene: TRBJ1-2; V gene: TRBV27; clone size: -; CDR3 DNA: TGTGCCAGCAGTTTAATTGGAGTCGGGGGCTACACCTTC; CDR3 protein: CASSLIGVGGYTF
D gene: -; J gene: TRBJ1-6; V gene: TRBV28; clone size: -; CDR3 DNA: TGTGCCAGCACTTCCGAGGTAGGGAGCTATAATTCACCCCTCCACTTT; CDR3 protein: CASTSEVGSYNSPLHF
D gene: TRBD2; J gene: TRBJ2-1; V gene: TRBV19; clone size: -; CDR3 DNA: TGTGCCAGTAGTGTCCTAGCGGGGGCCTCCTACAATGAGCAGTTCTTC; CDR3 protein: CASSVLAGASYNEQFF
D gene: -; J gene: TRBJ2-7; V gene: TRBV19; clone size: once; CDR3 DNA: TGTGCCAGTAGTATAAGGGGTCAGGATTGGGTCGGACGTGCCTACGAGCAGTACTTC; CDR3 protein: CASSIRGQDWVGRAYEQYF
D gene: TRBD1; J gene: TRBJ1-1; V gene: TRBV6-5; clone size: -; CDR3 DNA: TGTGCCAGCAGTCGAACCGGGACAGGGGGAGTAGCTTTCTTT; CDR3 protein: CASSRTGTGGVAFF
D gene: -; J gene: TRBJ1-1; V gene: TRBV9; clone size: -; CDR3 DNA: TGTGCCAGCAGCGGGCAAGACGGGGACACTGAAGCTTTCTTT; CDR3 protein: CASSGQDGDTEAFF
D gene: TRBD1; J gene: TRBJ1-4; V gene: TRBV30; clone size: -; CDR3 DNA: TGTGCCTGGACCTACCGGGAGGGGGCGAAGGAAAAACTGTTTTTT; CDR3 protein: CAWTYREGAKEKLFF
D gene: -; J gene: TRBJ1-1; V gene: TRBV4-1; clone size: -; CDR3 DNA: TGCGCCAGCAGCCTCCTACCGGGGTCCGGGGTGGCCGAGACTGAAGCTTTCTTT; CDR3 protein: CASSLLPGSGVAETEAFF
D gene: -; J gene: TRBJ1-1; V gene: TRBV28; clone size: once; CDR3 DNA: TGTGCCAGCAGTCCGCAGGGGCAGATGAACACTGAAGCTTTCTTT; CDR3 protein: CASSPQGQMNTEAFF
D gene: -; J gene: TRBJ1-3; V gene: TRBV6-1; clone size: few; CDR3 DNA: TGTGCCAGCACGAGCTCTGGAAACACCATATATTTT; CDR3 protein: CASTSSGNTIYF
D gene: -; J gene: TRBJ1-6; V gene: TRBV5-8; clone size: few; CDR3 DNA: TGTGCCAGCAGCAAGGTGTCCAGGTCAAATTCACCCCTCCACTTT; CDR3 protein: CASSKVSRSNSPLHF
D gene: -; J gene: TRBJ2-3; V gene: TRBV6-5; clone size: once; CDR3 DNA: TGTGCCAGCAGTTACTCCGGGAGCACAGATACGCAGTATTTT; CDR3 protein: CASSYSGSTDTQYF
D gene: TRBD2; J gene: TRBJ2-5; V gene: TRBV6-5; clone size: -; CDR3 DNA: TGTGCCAGCAGTTCCCCTCGGGGGGGCCCAGAGACCCAGTACTTC; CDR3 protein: CASSSPRGGPETQYF
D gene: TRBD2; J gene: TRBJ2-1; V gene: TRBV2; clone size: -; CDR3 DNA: TGTGCCAGCAGGGGACTAGCGGGGGGGAATGAGCAGTTCTTC; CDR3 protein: CASRGLAGGNEQFF
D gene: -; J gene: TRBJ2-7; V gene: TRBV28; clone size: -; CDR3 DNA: TGTGCCAGCACCTTTAGTTCGGGCTACGAGCAGTACTTC; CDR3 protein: CASTFSSGYEQYF
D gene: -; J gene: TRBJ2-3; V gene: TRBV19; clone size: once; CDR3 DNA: TGTGCCTCTAGGGACACCTTCACAGATACGCAGTATTTT; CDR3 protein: CASRDTFTDTQYF
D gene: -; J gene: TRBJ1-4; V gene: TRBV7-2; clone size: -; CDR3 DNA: TGTGCCAGCAGCTCCGGTGGCGGGGCGGGTAATGAAAAACTGTTTTTT; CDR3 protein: CASSSGGGAGNEKLFF
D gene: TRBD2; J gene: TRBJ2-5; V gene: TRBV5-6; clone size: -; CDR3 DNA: TGTGCCAGCAGCTTAGGACTAGCGTTAGAGACCCAGTACTTC; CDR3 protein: CASSLGLALETQYF
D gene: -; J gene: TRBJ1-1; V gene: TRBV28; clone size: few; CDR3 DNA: TGTGCCAGCAGTTTCAAGTGGGGTGGGACAACCCTTGAAGCTTTCTTT; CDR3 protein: CASSFKWGGTTLEAFF
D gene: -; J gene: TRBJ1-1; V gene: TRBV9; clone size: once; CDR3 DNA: TGTGCCAGCAGCCCCCCCGGGGGGATCCAAGCTTTCTTT; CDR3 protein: CASSPPGGIQAFF
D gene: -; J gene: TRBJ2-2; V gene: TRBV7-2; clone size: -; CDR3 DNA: TGTGCCAGCAGAACACAGGCGAACACCGGGGAGCTGTTTTTT; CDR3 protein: CASRTQANTGELFF
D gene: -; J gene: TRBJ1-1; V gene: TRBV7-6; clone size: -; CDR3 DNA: TGTGCCAGCAGCCCGGGGGGAAACACTGAAGCTTTCTTT; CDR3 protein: CASSPGGNTEAFF
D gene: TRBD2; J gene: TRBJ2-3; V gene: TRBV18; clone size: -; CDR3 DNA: TGTGCCAGCTCACCGTCCGCGGGAGCAGATACGCAGTATTTT; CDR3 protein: CASSPSAGADTQYF